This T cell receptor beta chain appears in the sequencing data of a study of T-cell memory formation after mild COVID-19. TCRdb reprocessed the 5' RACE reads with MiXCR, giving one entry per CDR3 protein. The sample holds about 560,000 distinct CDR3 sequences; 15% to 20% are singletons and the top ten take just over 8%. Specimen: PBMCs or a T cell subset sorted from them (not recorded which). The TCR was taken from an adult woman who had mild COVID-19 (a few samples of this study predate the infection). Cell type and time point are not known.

The CDR3 region is CASSKDLSGRTWELFF. For the CDR3, the DNA is TGTGCCAGCAGCAAAGACCTCTCCGGGAGAACCTGGGAGCTGTTTTTT. The chain couples TRBV21-1 to TRBJ2-2; the listed D gene, TRBD1, was not tested against the DNA. TRBV21-1 is given as a pseudogene. This CDR3 region has 16 residues.